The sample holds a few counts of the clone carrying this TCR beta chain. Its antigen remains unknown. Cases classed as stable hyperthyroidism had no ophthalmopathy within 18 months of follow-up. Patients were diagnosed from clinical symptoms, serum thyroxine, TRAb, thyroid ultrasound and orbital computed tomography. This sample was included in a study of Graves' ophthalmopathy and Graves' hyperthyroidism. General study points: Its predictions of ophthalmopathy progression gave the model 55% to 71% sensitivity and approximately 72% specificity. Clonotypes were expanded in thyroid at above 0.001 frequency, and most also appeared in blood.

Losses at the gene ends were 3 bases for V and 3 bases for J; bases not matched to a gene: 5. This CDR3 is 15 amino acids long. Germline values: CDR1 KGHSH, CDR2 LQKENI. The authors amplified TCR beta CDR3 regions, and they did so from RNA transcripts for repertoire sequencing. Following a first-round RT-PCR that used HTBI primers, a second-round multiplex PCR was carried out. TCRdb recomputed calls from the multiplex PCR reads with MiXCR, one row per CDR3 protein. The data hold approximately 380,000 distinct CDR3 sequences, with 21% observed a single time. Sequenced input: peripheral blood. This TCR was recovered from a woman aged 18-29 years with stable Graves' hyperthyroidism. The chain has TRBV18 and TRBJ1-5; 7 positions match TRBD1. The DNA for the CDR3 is TGTGCCAGCTCACCGGACAGGCCCCCCAATCAGCCCCAGCATTTT. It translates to CASSPDRPPNQPQHF.